These T cell receptor beta chains were read from a single sample in a study of blood T cell repertoires in COVID-19. Libraries were prepared by immunoSEQ multiplex PCR; TCRdb keeps only in-frame clonotypes and omits some of them. Of about 140,000 clones listed, about 83% are singletons. Sample: peripheral blood. These receptor sequences come from a human donor in a cohort sampled during active COVID-19. CDR3s leave out the opening cysteine and the closing phenylalanine or tryptophan. Each record gives: V gene, J gene, CDR3 protein.

V: TRBV5-1; J: TRBJ2-2; CDR3: ASSLAGGVYTGELF
V: TRBV28; J: TRBJ1-6; CDR3: ASSLMGGSYNSPLH
V: TRBV10-3; J: TRBJ2-7; CDR3: AIRLAGGPGEQY
V: TRBV27; J: TRBJ2-7; CDR3: ASSLIAGTYEQY
V: TRBV6-5; J: TRBJ1-2; CDR3: ASNPGSPRDGYT
V: TRBV18; J: TRBJ1-5; CDR3: ASSQSFTTTGSNQPQH
V: TRBV4-3; J: TRBJ1-1; CDR3: ASSPGQGGTEAF
V: TRBV4-2; J: TRBJ2-1; CDR3: ASSREPGTGISNEQF
V: TRBV28; J: TRBJ2-7; CDR3: ASINSLGVGTTYEQY
V: TRBV7-8; J: TRBJ2-7; CDR3: ASSPRPTGGRIDEQY
V: TRBV13; J: TRBJ1-1; CDR3: ASSFLGQGVSTEAF
V: TRBV6-5; J: TRBJ1-1; CDR3: ASSYTQGATEAF
V: TRBV29-1; J: TRBJ2-1; CDR3: SVEPMTSGNEQF
V: TRBV5-1; J: TRBJ2-1; CDR3: ASSLVSPERF
V: TRBV12-3/TRBV12-4; J: TRBJ2-5; CDR3: ASSLAVRVSQY
V: TRBV4-2; J: TRBJ2-7; CDR3: ASSQDRAGNYEQY
V: TRBV4-2; J: TRBJ2-7; CDR3: ASSQDAASGVYEQY
V: TRBV23-1; J: TRBJ2-6; CDR3: ASSQSRTGGSGANVLT
V: TRBV18; J: TRBJ1-2; CDR3: ASSTDGGDYGYT
V: TRBV28; J: TRBJ1-5; CDR3: ASSSGTGSNQPQH
V: TRBV7-2; J: TRBJ1-1; CDR3: ASSHGTQRNTEAF
V: TRBV30; J: TRBJ1-2; CDR3: AWRGLSGYT
V: TRBV4-3; J: TRBJ1-4; CDR3: ASSPVQGEKLF
V: TRBV6-2/TRBV6-3; J: TRBJ1-5; CDR3: ASSSGQLNQPQH
V: TRBV6-1; J: TRBJ1-2; CDR3: ASSEVGGSYGYT
V: TRBV5-4; J: TRBJ1-1; CDR3: ASSLAGGKAF
V: TRBV15; J: TRBJ2-1; CDR3: ASRPSRGAYNEQF
V: TRBV12-3/TRBV12-4; J: TRBJ1-1; CDR3: ASSRTGPEAF
V: TRBV5-4; J: TRBJ1-1; CDR3: ASSEGQGSPEAF
V: TRBV5-5; J: TRBJ1-1; CDR3: ASSLTTQLRGTEAF
V: TRBV29-1; J: TRBJ1-2; CDR3: SVEQGVSYT
V: TRBV9; J: TRBJ2-7; CDR3: ASSGGQGSHEQY
V: TRBV30; J: TRBJ1-1; CDR3: AWSATTEAF
V: TRBV12-3/TRBV12-4; J: TRBJ2-7; CDR3: ASRPGTTFEQY
V: TRBV30; J: TRBJ2-7; CDR3: AWSRGGTSFLYEQY
V: TRBV11-3; J: TRBJ2-7; CDR3: ASSLDPEFPRVEQY
V: TRBV10-2; J: TRBJ2-7; CDR3: ASSEGGRASYEQY
V: TRBV18; J: TRBJ1-2; CDR3: ASSPHSGPGYGYT
V: TRBV11-2; J: TRBJ2-2; CDR3: ASSLVGGFRDGELF
V: TRBV12-3/TRBV12-4; J: TRBJ1-2; CDR3: ASSLRDRNGYT
V: TRBV19; J: TRBJ1-3; CDR3: ASSTRQGSGNTIY
V: TRBV6-4; J: TRBJ1-5; CDR3: ASSDGENQPQH
V: TRBV7-2; J: TRBJ1-3; CDR3: ASSLSAAGNTIY
V: TRBV11-2; J: TRBJ1-1; CDR3: ASSLDQGLNTEAF
V: TRBV3-1/TRBV3-2; J: TRBJ2-7; CDR3: ASSQDFYTYEQY
V: TRBV5-1; J: TRBJ2-7; CDR3: ASSLAQSGTGYEQY
V: TRBV27; J: TRBJ1-4; CDR3: ASSFAAGAEKLF
V: TRBV28; J: TRBJ2-7; CDR3: ASSLGQGGEYEQY
V: TRBV11-3; J: TRBJ1-2; CDR3: ASSLGWTGADYGYT
V: TRBV6-6; J: TRBJ1-1; CDR3: ASSYDIWNTEAF
V: TRBV19; J: TRBJ1-2; CDR3: ASSIDSRTGTGYT
V: TRBV5-5; J: TRBJ2-7; CDR3: ASSPTWGDYEQY
V: TRBV5-6; J: TRBJ2-1; CDR3: ASSLGPGGNEQF
V: TRBV6-5; J: TRBJ2-1; CDR3: ASSPLSAGGPRGF
V: TRBV6-1; J: TRBJ2-3; CDR3: ASSEFWGALTDTQY
V: TRBV18; J: TRBJ2-2; CDR3: ASSPPWSTGEWDGGLNTGELF
V: TRBV5-1; J: TRBJ1-6; CDR3: ASSFNLRDRGNSPLH
V: TRBV7-9; J: TRBJ2-7; CDR3: ASSLEGGQSYEQY
V: TRBV19; J: TRBJ1-4; CDR3: ASSAGQVYNEKLF
V: TRBV6-2/TRBV6-3; J: TRBJ2-7; CDR3: ASSPIPQGAGYEQY